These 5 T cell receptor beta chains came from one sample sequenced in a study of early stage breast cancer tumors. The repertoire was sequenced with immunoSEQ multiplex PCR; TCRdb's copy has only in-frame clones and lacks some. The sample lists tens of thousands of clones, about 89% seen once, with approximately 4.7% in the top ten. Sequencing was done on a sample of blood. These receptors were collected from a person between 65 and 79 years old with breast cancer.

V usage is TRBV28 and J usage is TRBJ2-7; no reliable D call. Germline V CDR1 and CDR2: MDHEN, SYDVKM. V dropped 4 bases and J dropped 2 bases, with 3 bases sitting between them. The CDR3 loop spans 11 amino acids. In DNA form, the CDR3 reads TGTGCCAGCAGTTCTCCCTACGAGCAGTACTTC. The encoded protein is CASSSPYEQYF. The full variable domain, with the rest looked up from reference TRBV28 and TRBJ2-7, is DVKVTQSSRYLVKRTGEKVFLECVQDMDHENMFWYRQDPGLGLRLIYFSYDVKMKEKGDIPEGYSVSREKKERFSLILESASTNQTSMYLCASSSPYEQYFGPGTRLTVT.

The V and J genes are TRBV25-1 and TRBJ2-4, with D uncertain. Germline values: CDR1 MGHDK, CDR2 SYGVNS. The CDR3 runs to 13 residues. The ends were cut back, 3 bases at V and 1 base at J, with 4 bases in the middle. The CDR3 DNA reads TGTGCCAGCAGTGACAGGGCCAAAAACATTCAGTACTTC. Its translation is CASSDRAKNIQYF.

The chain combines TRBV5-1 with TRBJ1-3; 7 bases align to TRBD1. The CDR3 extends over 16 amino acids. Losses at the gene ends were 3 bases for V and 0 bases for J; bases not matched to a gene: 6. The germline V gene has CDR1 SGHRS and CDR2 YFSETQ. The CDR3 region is CASSSAGQLSGNTIYF. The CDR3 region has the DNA TGCGCCAGCAGCTCGGCGGGACAGCTCTCTGGAAACACCATATATTTT.

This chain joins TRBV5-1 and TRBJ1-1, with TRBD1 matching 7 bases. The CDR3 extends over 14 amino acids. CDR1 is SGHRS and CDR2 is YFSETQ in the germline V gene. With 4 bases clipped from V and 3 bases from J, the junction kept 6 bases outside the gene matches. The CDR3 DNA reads TGCGCCAGCAGCAACAACCAGGGGGACACTGAAGCTTTCTTT. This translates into CASSNNQGDTEAFF.

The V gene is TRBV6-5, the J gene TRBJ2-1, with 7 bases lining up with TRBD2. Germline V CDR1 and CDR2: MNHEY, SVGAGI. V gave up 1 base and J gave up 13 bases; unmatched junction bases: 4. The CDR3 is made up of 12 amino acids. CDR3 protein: CASSYYRTSQFF. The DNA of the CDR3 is TGTGCCAGCAGTTACTATCGGACTAGTCAGTTCTTC.